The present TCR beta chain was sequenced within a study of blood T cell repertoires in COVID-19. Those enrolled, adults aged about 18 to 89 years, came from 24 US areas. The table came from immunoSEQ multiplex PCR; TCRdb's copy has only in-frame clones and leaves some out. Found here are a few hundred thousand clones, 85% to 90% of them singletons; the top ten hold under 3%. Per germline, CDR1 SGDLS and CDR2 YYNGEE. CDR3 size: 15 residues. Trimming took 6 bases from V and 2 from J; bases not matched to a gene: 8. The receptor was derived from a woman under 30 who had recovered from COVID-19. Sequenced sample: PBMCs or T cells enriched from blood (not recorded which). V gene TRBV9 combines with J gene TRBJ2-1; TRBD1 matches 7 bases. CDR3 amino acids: CASTLTGAPYNEQFF. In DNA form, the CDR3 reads TGTGCCAGCACCCTAACAGGGGCTCCCTACAATGAGCAGTTCTTC.